This entry describes one T cell receptor (beta chain). The antigen remains undetermined. Assay used: immunoSEQ multiplex PCR; TCRdb lists only in-frame clones, some missing. The table includes over 110,000 clones, 80% to 95% detected once. The V gene lost 5 bases and the J gene lost 2 bases, with 17 bases spanning the gap. The CDR3 consists of 16 residues. Germline V CDR1 and CDR2: SGHTA, FQGTGA. The sample is drawn from a study of cytotoxic CD8 clonotypes in ibrutinib-treated CLL. About the study: Productive templates per sample averaged roughly 230,000; productive rearrangements, some 99,000. Study findings and constraints: Pretreatment clonality was elevated relative to age-matched healthy donors and paralleled circulating CD8+ T-cell counts.

V and J are TRBV7-3 and TRBJ2-3; D is unclear. Sequencing was performed on PBMCs, taken after 12 months of ibrutinib treatment. This TCR was sampled from a human donor with chronic lymphocytic leukemia. This CDR3 is CASSQDRMPPTDTQYF. The DNA for the CDR3 is TGTGCCAGCAGCCAGGATAGGATGCCCCCCACAGATACGCAGTATTTT. The variable domain in full, with the rest retrieved from reference TRBV7-3 and TRBJ2-3, is GAGVSQTPSNKVTEKGKYVELRCDPISGHTALYWYRQSLGQGPEFLIYFQGTGAADDSGLPNDRFFAVRPEGSVSTLKIQRTERGDSAVYLCASSQDRMPPTDTQYFGPGTRLTVL.